Reported below is one T cell receptor (beta chain). These data belong to a study of blood T cell repertoires in COVID-19. V was trimmed by 1 base and J by 4 bases, leaving 6 bases between them. CDR3 length: 14 amino acids. Germline V gene lookup returns CDR1 SGHRS and CDR2 YFSETQ. This table comes from immunoSEQ multiplex PCR, and its TCRdb copy is limited to in-frame clones, with some not included. The sample holds over 200,000 clones; 86% are singletons and the top ten take approximately 3.3%. Sequencing was carried out using PBMCs or T cells enriched from blood (not recorded which). J is TRBJ1-6 and V is TRBV5-1; D remains unclear. The source of this sequence is a woman between 45 and 65 years old in a cohort exposed to, infected with or recovered from COVID-19 (not recorded which). CDR3: CASSLREYNSPLHF. The CDR3 DNA reads TGCGCCAGCAGCTTGCGGGAATATAATTCACCCCTCCACTTT.